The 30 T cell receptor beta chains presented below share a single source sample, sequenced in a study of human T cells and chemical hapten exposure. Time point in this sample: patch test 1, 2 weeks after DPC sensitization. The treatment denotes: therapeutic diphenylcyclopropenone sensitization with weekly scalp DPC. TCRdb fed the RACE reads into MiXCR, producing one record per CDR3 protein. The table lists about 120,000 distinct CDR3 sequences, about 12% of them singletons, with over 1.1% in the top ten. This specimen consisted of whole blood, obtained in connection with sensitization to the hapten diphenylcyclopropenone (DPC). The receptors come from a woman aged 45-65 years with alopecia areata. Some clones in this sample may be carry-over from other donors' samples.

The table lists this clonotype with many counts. CDR3 amino acids: CASSTTGAREQYF. CDR3 nucleotide sequence: TGTGCCAGCAGCACAACGGGGGCACGCGAGCAGTACTTC. The chain links TRBV6-5 to TRBJ2-7, with D possibly called TRBD1 or TRBD2 (6 bases each). This CDR3 spans 13 amino acids. Germline CDR1 is MNHEY and CDR2 is SVGAGI. V lost 6 bases, J lost 6 bases, and 15 bases lay in between.

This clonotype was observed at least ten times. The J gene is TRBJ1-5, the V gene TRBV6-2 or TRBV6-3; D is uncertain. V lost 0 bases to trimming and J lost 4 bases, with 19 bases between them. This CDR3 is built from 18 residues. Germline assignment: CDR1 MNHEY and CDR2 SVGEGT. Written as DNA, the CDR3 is TGTGCCAGCAGTTACTCGCGGGAGAAAGGCACTAGAAATCAGCCCCAGCATTTT. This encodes CASSYSREKGTRNQPQHF.

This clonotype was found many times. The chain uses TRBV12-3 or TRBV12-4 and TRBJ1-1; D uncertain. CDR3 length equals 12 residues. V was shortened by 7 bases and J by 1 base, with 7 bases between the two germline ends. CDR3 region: CASIFRNTEAFF. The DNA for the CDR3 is TGTGCCAGCATCTTTAGGAACACTGAAGCTTTCTTT.

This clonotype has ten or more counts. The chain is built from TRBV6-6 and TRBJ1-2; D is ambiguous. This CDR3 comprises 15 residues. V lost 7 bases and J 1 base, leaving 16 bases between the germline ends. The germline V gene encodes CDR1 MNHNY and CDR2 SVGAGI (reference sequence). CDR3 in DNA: TGTGCCAGCACCCTACGCGAAAAGGATAACTATGGCTACACCTTC. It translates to CASTLREKDNYGYTF.

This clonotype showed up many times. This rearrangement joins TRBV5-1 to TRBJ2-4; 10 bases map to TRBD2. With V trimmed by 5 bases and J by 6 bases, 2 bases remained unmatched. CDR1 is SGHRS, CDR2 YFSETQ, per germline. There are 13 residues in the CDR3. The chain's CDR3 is CASSWTSGNIQYF. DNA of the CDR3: TGCGCCAGCAGTTGGACTAGCGGAAACATTCAGTACTTC.

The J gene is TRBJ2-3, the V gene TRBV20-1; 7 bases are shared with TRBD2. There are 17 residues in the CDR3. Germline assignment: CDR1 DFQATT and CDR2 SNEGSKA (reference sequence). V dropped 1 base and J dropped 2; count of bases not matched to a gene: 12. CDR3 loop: CSARGIGLADHTDTQYF. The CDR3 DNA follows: TGCAGTGCTAGAGGAATCGGGCTAGCGGACCACACAGATACGCAGTATTTT.

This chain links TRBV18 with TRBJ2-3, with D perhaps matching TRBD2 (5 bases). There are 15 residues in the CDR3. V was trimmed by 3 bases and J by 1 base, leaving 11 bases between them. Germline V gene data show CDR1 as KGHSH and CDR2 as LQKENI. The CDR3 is CASSPSLAGTDTQYF. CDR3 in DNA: TGTGCCAGCTCACCGAGCCTAGCTGGCACAGATACGCAGTATTTT.

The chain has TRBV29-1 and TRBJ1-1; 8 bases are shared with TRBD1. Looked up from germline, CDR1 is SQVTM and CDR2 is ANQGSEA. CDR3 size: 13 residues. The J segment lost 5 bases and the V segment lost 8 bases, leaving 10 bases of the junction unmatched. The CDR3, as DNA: TGCAGCTCCTCGACAGGGGAGGCTACTGAAGCTTTCTTT. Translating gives CSSSTGEATEAFF.

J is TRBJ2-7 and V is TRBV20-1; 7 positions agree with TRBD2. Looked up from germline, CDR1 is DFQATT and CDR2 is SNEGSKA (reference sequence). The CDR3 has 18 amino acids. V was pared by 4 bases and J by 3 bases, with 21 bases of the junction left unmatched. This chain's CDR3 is CSAKGSGGGGEMNYEQYF. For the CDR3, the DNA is TGCAGTGCTAAAGGCTCCGGTGGCGGGGGAGAAATGAACTACGAGCAGTACTTC.

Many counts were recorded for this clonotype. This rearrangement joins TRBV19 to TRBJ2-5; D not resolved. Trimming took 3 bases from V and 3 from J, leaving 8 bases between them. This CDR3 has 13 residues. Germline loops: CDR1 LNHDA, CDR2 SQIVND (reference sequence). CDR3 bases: TGTGCCAGTAGTATGTTCCAAGAAGAGACCCAGTACTTC. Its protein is CASSMFQEETQYF.

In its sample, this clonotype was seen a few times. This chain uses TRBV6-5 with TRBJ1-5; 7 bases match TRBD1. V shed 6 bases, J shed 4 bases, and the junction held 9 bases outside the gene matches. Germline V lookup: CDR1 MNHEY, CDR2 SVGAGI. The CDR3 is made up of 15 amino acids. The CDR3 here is CASRSAGTENQPQHF. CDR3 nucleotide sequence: TGTGCCAGCAGATCAGCCGGGACAGAAAATCAGCCCCAGCATTTT.

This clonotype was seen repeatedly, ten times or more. CDR3 nucleotide sequence: TGTGCCAGCAGTTTTATTAGTCGCGCCGATGGCTACACCTTC. As protein: CASSFISRADGYTF. The chain carries TRBV12-3 or TRBV12-4 and TRBJ1-2; D is unclear. The CDR3 length is 14 residues. Trimming removed 3 bases at V and 6 bases at J, with 14 bases between.

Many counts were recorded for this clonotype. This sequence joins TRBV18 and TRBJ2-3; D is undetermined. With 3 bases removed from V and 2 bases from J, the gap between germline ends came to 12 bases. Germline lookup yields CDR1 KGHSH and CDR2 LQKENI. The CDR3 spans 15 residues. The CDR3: CASSPPSSDTDTQYF. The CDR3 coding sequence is TGTGCCAGCTCACCCCCATCCAGCGACACAGATACGCAGTATTTT. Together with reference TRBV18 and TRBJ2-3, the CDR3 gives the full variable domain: NAGVMQNPRHLVRRRGQEARLRCSPMKGHSHVYWYRQLPEEGLKFMVYLQKENIIDESGMPKERFSAEFPKEGPSILRIQQVVRGDSAAYFCASSPPSSDTDTQYFGPGTRLTVL.

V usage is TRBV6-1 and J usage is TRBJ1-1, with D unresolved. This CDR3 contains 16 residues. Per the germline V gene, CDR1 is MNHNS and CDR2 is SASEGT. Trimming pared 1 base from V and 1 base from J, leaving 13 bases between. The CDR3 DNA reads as TGTGCCAGCAGTGAAGTTAATGTACGTTCGAACACTGAAGCTTTCTTT. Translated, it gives CASSEVNVRSNTEAFF.

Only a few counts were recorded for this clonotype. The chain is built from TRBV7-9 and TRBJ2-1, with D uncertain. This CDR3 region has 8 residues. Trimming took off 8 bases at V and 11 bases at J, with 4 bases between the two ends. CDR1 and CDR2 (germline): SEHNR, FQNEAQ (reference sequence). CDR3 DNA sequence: TGTGCCAGCCCCAAGCAGTTCTTC. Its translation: CASPKQFF.

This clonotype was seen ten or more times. DNA of the CDR3: TGCAGCGTCGATAAGGACAGGGATGAGCAGTTCTTC. This codes for CSVDKDRDEQFF. The chain couples TRBV29-1 to TRBJ2-1; the match to TRBD1 covers 8 bases. CDR1 SQVTM and CDR2 ANQGSEA come from the germline V gene. The CDR3 is made up of 12 amino acids. Germline trimming cut 6 bases from V and 8 bases from J; bases unmatched to any gene: 6.

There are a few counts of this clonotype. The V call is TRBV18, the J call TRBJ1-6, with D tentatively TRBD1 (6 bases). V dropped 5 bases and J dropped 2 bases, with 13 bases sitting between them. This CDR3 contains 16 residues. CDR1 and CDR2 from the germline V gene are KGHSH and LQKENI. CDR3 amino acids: CASSIDAGAYNSPLHF. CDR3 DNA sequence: TGTGCCAGCTCAATCGACGCAGGGGCCTATAATTCACCCCTCCACTTT.

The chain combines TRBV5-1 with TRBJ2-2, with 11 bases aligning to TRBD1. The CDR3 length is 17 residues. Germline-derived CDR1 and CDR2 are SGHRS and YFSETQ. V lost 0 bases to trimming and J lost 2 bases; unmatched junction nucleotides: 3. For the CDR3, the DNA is TGCGCCAGCAGCTTGGCCGGACAGGGGGCAAACACCGGGGAGCTGTTTTTT. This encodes CASSLAGQGANTGELFF.

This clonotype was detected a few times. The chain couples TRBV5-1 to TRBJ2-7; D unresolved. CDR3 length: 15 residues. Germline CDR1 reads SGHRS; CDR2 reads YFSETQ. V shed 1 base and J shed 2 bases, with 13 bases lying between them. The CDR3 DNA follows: TGCGCCAGCAGCTTGTTTTACTCGGCACCCTACGAGCAGTACTTC. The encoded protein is CASSLFYSAPYEQYF.

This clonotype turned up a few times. The CDR3 region has the DNA TGTGCTAGTGGTTTACTACAGGGTGGTCACACTGAAGCTTTCTTT. As protein: CASGLLQGGHTEAFF. The chain carries TRBV12-5 and TRBJ1-1; TRBD1 might be the D (6 bases). This CDR3 comprises 15 residues. The germline gives CDR1 LGHNT, CDR2 FRNRAP. Between the trimmed V and J ends, which lost 3 bases and 3 bases, there was a span of 14 bases.

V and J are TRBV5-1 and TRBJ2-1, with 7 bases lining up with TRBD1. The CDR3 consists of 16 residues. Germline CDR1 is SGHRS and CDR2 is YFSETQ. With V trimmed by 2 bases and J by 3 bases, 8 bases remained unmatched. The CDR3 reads CASSFAARGNYNEQFF. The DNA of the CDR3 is TGCGCCAGCAGCTTTGCCGCCAGGGGGAACTACAATGAGCAGTTCTTC.

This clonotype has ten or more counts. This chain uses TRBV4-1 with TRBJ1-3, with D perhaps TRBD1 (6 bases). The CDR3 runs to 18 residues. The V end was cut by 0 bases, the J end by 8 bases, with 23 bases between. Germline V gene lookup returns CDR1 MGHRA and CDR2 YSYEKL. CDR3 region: CASSQDLMARDTVYTIYF. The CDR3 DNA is TGCGCCAGCAGCCAAGATTTAATGGCCCGGGACACTGTATACACCATATATTTT.

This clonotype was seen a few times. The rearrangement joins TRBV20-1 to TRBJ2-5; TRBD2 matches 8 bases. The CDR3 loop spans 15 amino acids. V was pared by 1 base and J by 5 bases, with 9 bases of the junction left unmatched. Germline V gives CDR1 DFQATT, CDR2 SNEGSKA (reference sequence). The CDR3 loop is CSARAPEREYETQYF. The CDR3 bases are TGCAGTGCTAGAGCTCCGGAGCGGGAGTATGAGACCCAGTACTTC.

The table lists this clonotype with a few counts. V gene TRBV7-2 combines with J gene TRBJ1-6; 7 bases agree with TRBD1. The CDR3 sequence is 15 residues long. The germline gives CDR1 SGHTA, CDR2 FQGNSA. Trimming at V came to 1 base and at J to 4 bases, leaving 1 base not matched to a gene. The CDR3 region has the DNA TGTGCCAGCAGCTTAGGGGGACAGTATAATTCACCCCTCCACTTT. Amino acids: CASSLGGQYNSPLHF.

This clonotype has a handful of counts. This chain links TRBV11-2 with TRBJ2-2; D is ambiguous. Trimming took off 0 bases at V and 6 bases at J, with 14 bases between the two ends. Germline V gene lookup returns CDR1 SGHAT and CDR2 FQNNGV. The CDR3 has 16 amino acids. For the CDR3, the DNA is TGTGCCAGCAGCTTAGATGACTGGGGTCGGGCCGGGGAGCTGTTTTTT. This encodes CASSLDDWGRAGELFF.

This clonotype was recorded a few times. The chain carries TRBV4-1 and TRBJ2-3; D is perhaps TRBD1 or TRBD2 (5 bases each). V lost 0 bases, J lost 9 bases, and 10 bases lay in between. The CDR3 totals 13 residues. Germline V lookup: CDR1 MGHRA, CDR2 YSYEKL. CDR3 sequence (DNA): TGCGCCAGCAGCCAAGATTCTCGGGACACGCAGTATTTT. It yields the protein CASSQDSRDTQYF.

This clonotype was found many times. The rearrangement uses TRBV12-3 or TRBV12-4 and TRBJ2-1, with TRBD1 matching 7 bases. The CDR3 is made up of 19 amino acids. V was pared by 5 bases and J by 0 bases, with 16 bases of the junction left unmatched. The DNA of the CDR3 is TGTGCCAGCAGTCCCAGGACAGGCGACCCGACCTACTCCTACAATGAGCAGTTCTTC. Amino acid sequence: CASSPRTGDPTYSYNEQFF.

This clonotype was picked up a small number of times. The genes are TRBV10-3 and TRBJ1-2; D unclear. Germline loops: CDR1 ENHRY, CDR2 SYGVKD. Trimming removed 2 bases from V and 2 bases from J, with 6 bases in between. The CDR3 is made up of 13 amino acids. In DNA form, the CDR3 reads TGTGCCATCAGTGAGGCAGAAAACTATGGCTACACCTTC. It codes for CAISEAENYGYTF.

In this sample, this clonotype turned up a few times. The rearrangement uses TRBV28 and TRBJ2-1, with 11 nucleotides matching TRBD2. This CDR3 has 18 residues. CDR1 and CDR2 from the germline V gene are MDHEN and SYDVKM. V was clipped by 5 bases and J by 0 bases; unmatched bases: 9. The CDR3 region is CASSPTGLAESSYNEQFF. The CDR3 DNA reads TGTGCCAGCAGTCCAACGGGACTAGCGGAGAGCTCCTACAATGAGCAGTTCTTC.

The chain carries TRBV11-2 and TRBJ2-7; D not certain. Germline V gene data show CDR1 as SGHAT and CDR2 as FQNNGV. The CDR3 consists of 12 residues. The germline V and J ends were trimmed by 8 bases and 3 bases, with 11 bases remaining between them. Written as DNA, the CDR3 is TGTGCCAGCCAGCTCCCCAACTACGAGCAGTACTTC. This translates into CASQLPNYEQYF. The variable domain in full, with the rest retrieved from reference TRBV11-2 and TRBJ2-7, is EAGVAQSPRYKIIEKRQSVAFWCNPISGHATLYWYQQILGQGPKLLIQFQNNGVVDDSQLPKDRFSAERLKGVDSTLKIQPAKLEDSAVYLCASQLPNYEQYFGPGTRLTVT.